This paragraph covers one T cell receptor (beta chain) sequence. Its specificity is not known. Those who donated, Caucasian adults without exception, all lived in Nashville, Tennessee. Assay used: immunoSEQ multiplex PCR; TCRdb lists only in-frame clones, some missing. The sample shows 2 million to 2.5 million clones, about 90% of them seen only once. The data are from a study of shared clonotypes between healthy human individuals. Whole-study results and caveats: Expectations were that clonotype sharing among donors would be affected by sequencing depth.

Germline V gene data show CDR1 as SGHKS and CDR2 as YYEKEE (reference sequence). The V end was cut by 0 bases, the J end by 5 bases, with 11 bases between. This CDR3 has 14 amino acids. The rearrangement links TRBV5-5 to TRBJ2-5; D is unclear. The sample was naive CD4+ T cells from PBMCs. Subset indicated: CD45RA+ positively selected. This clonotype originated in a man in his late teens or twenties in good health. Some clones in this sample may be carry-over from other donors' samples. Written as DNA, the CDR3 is TGTGCCAGCAGCTTGGGTCGGGCGAGGGAGACCCAGTACTTC. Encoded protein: CASSLGRARETQYF.